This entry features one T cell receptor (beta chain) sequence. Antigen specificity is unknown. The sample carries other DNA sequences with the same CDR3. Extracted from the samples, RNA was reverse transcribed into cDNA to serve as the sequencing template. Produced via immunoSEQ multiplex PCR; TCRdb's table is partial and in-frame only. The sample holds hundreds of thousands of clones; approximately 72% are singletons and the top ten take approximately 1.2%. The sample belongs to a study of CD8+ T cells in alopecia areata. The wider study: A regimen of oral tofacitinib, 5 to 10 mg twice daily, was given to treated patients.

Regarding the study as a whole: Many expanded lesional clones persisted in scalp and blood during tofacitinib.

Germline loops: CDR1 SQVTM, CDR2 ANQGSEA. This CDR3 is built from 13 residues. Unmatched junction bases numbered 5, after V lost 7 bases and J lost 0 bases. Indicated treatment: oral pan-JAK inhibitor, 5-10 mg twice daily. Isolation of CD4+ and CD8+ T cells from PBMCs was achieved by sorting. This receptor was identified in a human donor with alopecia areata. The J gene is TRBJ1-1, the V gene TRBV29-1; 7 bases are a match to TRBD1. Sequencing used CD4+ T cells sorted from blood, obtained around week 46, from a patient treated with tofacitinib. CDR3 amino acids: CSAGQDLNTEAFF. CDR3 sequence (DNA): TGCAGCGCTGGACAGGACTTGAACACTGAAGCTTTCTTT. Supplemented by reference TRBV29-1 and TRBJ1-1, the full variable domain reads SAVISQKPSRDICQRGTSLTIQCQVDSQVTMMFWYRQQPGQSLTLIATANQGSEATYESGFVIDKFPISRPNLTFSTLTVSNMSPEDSSIYLCSAGQDLNTEAFFGQGTRLTVV.